What follows are 17 T cell receptor beta chains derived from one specimen sequenced in a study of cytomegalovirus exposure and HLA in healthy donors. 13 Jbeta primers and 60 Vbeta primers were used for the PCR. Clones were read by immunoSEQ multiplex PCR, and TCRdb kept only the in-frame ones, dropping some. Of about 100,000 clones detected, 79% appear once; the ten largest clones hold under 4%. The specimen was PBMCs. The receptor source for this set is a woman in her forties in good health and CMV-seronegative.

DNA of the CDR3: TGTGCCAGTAGTATATATGCAGGGGGCCCCGGGGAGCTGTTTTTT. Encoded protein: CASSIYAGGPGELFF. The gene calls are TRBV19 and TRBJ2-2; 8 bases map to TRBD1. Germline trimming cut 2 bases from V and 6 bases from J; bases unmatched to any gene: 5. Per germline, CDR1 LNHDA and CDR2 SQIVND (reference sequence). This CDR3 has 15 amino acids.

This clone has a single count. The CDR3 DNA reads as TGTGCCAGCAGCCCCGAGGGCCGGAGAGAGGCTTTCTTT. Amino acids: CASSPEGRREAFF. This chain uses TRBV7-3 with TRBJ1-1; no clear D gene. The CDR3 totals 13 residues. Germline-derived CDR1 and CDR2 are SGHTA and FQGTGA. V was trimmed by 5 bases and J by 11 bases, leaving 18 bases between them.

Only a few counts were recorded for this clone. A junction boundary mismatches the germline segment, possibly from a read error. CDR3 coding DNA: TGTGCCAGCAGCATAACGCGGGGGCTATACAATGAGCAGTTCTTC. Its protein product is CASSITRGLYNEQFF. The chain links TRBV7-3 to TRBJ2-1, with a weak D call TRBD2 (7 bases). Germline CDR1 is SGHTA and CDR2 is FQGTGA. The CDR3 has 15 amino acids.

The chain uses TRBV2 and TRBJ2-7; 10 nucleotides match TRBD2. CDR3 length equals 16 residues. CDR1 and CDR2 from the germline V gene are SNHLY and FYNNEI. The V segment lost 6 bases and the J segment 2 bases; nucleotides outside the gene matches: 10. The CDR3 DNA reads TGTGCCAGCAGGTTCCTAGCGGGGGCGGATACCTACGAGCAGTACTTC. Amino acids: CASRFLAGADTYEQYF.

This clone was counted a few times. J is TRBJ1-4 and V is TRBV2, with D possibly being TRBD1 (5 bases). CDR3 length equals 14 residues. Per germline, CDR1 SNHLY and CDR2 FYNNEI. V lost 4 bases and J 2 bases, leaving 8 bases between the germline ends. The CDR3 DNA reads TGTGCCAGCAGTGGGGCAGGGACTAATGAAAAACTGTTTTTT. It translates to CASSGAGTNEKLFF.

This clone appeared once. The J gene is TRBJ2-3, the V gene TRBV10-3; 11 bases align to TRBD2. The CDR3 runs to 17 residues. CDR1 is ENHRY and CDR2 is SYGVKD in the germline V gene. V was clipped by 4 bases and J by 5 bases; unmatched bases: 11. The CDR3 protein is CAISGSGTSGRGDTQYF. In DNA form, the CDR3 reads TGTGCCATCAGTGGTAGTGGGACTAGCGGTCGAGGAGATACGCAGTATTTT.

This clone has only one observation. The chain has TRBV5-4 and TRBJ2-3; D is perhaps TRBD2 (6 bases). The CDR3 covers 15 residues. Per the germline V gene, CDR1 is SGHNT and CDR2 is YYREEE (reference sequence). Trimming removed 6 bases at V and 2 bases at J, with 16 bases between. The CDR3 region has the DNA TGTGCCAGCACCTTTGGGCGGGGAAACACAGATACGCAGTATTTT. Amino acids: CASTFGRGNTDTQYF.

CDR3 nucleotide sequence: TGTGCCAGCAGATCCTACGGACAGGCAACTAATGAAAAACTGTTTTTT. Protein sequence: CASRSYGQATNEKLFF. The V and J genes are TRBV6-6 and TRBJ1-4, with 7 nucleotides matching TRBD1. Per germline, CDR1 MNHNY and CDR2 SVGAGI (reference sequence). V shed 6 bases, J shed 0 bases, and the junction held 7 bases outside the gene matches. The CDR3 length is 16 residues.

The rearrangement uses TRBV2 and TRBJ1-5, with 9 bases matching TRBD1. The CDR3 is made up of 15 amino acids. CDR1 and CDR2 from the germline V gene are SNHLY and FYNNEI. Trimming removed 5 bases from V and 1 base from J; junction bases left unmatched: 3. CDR3 sequence (DNA): TGTGCCAGCAGTCACAGGGGGCTGAGCAATCAGCCCCAGCATTTT. Encoded protein: CASSHRGLSNQPQHF.

This rearrangement joins TRBV15 to TRBJ2-1; a possible D gene is TRBD2 (6 bases). V lost 0 bases to trimming and J lost 3 bases, with 9 bases between them. In germline, CDR1 is LNHNV, CDR2 YYDKDF (reference sequence). This CDR3 spans 15 amino acids. CDR3 DNA: TGTGCCACCAGCAGAGAGCGGGGCAGCTACAATGAGCAGTTCTTC. The encoded protein is CATSRERGSYNEQFF. Filled out from reference TRBV15 and TRBJ2-1, the complete variable domain reads DAMVIQNPRYQVTQFGKPVTLSCSQTLNHNVMYWYQQKSSQAPKLLFHYYDKDFNNEADTPDNFQSRRPNTSFCFLDIRSPGLGDTAMYLCATSRERGSYNEQFFGPGTRLTVL.

This chain connects TRBV19 to TRBJ2-7; tentative D call: TRBD2 (6 bases). Germline-derived CDR1 and CDR2 are LNHDA and SQIVND (reference sequence). Trimming left V 10 bases short and J 3 bases short, with 13 bases between. The CDR3 length is 12 residues. This chain's CDR3 is CANLGGIYEQYF. The CDR3 DNA reads TGTGCCAATTTGGGGGGTATCTACGAGCAGTACTTC.

The chain recombines TRBV7-2 with TRBJ2-2; 13 bases map to TRBD2. CDR1 is SGHTA, CDR2 FQGNSA, per germline. Trimming removed 1 base from V and 4 bases from J; junction bases left unmatched: 9. This CDR3 has 19 residues. The CDR3 DNA sequence: TGTGCCAGCAGCTTAGTCCCACTAGCGGGGGGGCTCGGCACCGGGGAGCTGTTTTTT. Translated, it gives CASSLVPLAGGLGTGELFF.

V and J are TRBV6-1 and TRBJ1-2, with 7 bases identical to TRBD1. CDR1 is MNHNS and CDR2 is SASEGT in the germline V gene. V shed 4 bases and J 0 bases; nucleotides not matched to a gene: 8. This CDR3 spans 16 amino acids. Here the CDR3 DNA reads TGTGCCAGCAGTGGACTGGGACAGAGAGCTAACTATGGCTACACCTTC. Translated: CASSGLGQRANYGYTF.

This rearrangement joins TRBV5-6 to TRBJ1-2; 8 bases agree with TRBD1. The CDR3 length is 14 residues. Germline-derived CDR1 and CDR2 are SGHDT and YYEEEE. Trimming took 5 bases from V and 2 from J; bases not matched to a gene: 5. This CDR3 is CASRSGQENYGYTF. The CDR3 nucleotides are TGTGCCAGCAGGTCGGGACAGGAAAACTATGGCTACACCTTC.

Concerning this clone itself: The junction does not match germline at one end; this may be a read error. The V call is TRBV7-9, the J call TRBJ2-1; D possibly corresponds to TRBD1 (6 bases). This CDR3 spans 16 amino acids. In germline, CDR1 is SEHNR, CDR2 FQNEAQ (reference sequence). For the CDR3, the DNA is TGTTCCAGCAGCTTTTTCGGGACATTCACACACAATGAGCAGTTCTTC. Translating it yields CSSSFFGTFTHNEQFF.

The chain recombines TRBV15 with TRBJ1-5; D not resolved. This CDR3 spans 17 amino acids. Trimming cost V 0 bases and J 3 bases, with 15 bases left between them. Germline loops: CDR1 LNHNV, CDR2 YYDKDF (reference sequence). As DNA, the CDR3 is TGTGCCACCAGCAGAGATATAAAGGCAGGCAACAATCAGCCCCAGCATTTT. Protein sequence: CATSRDIKAGNNQPQHF.

The chain couples TRBV7-9 to TRBJ1-2; 8 positions match TRBD1. This CDR3 is built from 14 residues. Losses at the gene ends were 7 bases for V and 4 bases for J; bases not matched to a gene: 8. Germline V gives CDR1 SEHNR, CDR2 FQNEAQ (reference sequence). The CDR3 nucleotides read TGTGCCAGCAACGGACAGGGTGGAACCTATGGCTACACCTTC. Translated, it gives CASNGQGGTYGYTF.